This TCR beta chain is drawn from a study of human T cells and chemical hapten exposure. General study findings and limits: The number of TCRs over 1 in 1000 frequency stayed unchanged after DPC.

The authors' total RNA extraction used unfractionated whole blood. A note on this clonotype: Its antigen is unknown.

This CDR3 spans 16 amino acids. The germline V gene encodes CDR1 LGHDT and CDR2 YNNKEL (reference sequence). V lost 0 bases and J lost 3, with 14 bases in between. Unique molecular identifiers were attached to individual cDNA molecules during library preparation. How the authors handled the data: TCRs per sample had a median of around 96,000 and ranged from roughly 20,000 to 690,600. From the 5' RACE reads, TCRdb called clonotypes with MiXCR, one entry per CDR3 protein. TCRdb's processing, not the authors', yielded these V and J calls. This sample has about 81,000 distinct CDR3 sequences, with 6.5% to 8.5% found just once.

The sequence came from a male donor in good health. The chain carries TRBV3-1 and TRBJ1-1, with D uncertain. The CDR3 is CASSQEGWQADTEAFF. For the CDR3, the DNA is TGTGCCAGCAGCCAAGAAGGTTGGCAGGCAGACACTGAAGCTTTCTTT.